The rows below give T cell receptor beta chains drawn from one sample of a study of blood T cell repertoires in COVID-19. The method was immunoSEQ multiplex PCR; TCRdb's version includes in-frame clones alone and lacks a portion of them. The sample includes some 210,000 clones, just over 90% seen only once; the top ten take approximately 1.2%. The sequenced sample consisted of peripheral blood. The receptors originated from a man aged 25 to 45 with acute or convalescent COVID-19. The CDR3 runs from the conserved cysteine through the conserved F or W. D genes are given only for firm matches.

cdr3_aa: CASSPDRGWLHEQYF; j_call: TRBJ2-7; v_call: TRBV18; d_call: TRBD1
cdr3_aa: CASSLSELTPLHF; j_call: TRBJ1-6; v_call: TRBV2; d_call: -
cdr3_aa: CASSLASGGLRDTQYF; j_call: TRBJ2-3; v_call: TRBV28; d_call: TRBD2
cdr3_aa: CASSPGTAYYNEQFF; j_call: TRBJ2-1; v_call: TRBV27; d_call: -
cdr3_aa: CASRPGTDYGYTF; j_call: TRBJ1-2; v_call: TRBV2; d_call: TRBD1
cdr3_aa: CAIGAGVTDTQYF; j_call: TRBJ2-3; v_call: TRBV10-3; d_call: TRBD2
cdr3_aa: CAWSRLAGGYEQYF; j_call: TRBJ2-7; v_call: TRBV30; d_call: TRBD2
cdr3_aa: CASSLTGGFNQPQHF; j_call: TRBJ1-5; v_call: TRBV7-2; d_call: TRBD1
cdr3_aa: CASSPLSPNEKLFF; j_call: TRBJ1-4; v_call: TRBV4-1; d_call: -
cdr3_aa: CASSVDGQGVFTGELFF; j_call: TRBJ2-2; v_call: TRBV5-1; d_call: TRBD1
cdr3_aa: CASSAKGGANGYTF; j_call: TRBJ1-2; v_call: TRBV7-3; d_call: TRBD1
cdr3_aa: CASSLTAAPGAIYF; j_call: TRBJ1-3; v_call: TRBV5-6; d_call: -
cdr3_aa: CASSLGLSGSSYEQYF; j_call: TRBJ2-7; v_call: TRBV7-9; d_call: -
cdr3_aa: CASRGQDLGSAFF; j_call: TRBJ1-1; v_call: TRBV3-1/TRBV3-2; d_call: -
cdr3_aa: CASSQDQFGGRARNEQFF; j_call: TRBJ2-1; v_call: TRBV14; d_call: -
cdr3_aa: CASTQQSFYEQYF; j_call: TRBJ2-7; v_call: TRBV7-2; d_call: -
cdr3_aa: CACRGESSYNSPLHF; j_call: TRBJ1-6; v_call: TRBV6-5; d_call: -
cdr3_aa: CASRHLWTNSGGPDTQYF; j_call: TRBJ2-3; v_call: TRBV5-1; d_call: TRBD2
cdr3_aa: CASSPQTGEETQYF; j_call: TRBJ2-5; v_call: TRBV5-4; d_call: TRBD1
cdr3_aa: CASSYPAGVTGELFF; j_call: TRBJ2-2; v_call: TRBV6-2/TRBV6-3; d_call: TRBD2
cdr3_aa: CASSQTGNTIYF; j_call: TRBJ1-3; v_call: TRBV5-1; d_call: -
cdr3_aa: CSVEGISGTYNEQFF; j_call: TRBJ2-1; v_call: TRBV29-1; d_call: TRBD2
cdr3_aa: CASSMTGQGNSPLHF; j_call: TRBJ1-6; v_call: TRBV19; d_call: TRBD1
cdr3_aa: CASSFWTGDNQPQHF; j_call: TRBJ1-5; v_call: TRBV7-9; d_call: TRBD1
cdr3_aa: CASSDLAGTVSGELFF; j_call: TRBJ2-2; v_call: TRBV10-2; d_call: TRBD2
cdr3_aa: CASSVTGGVRTGELFF; j_call: TRBJ2-2; v_call: TRBV5-1; d_call: TRBD1
cdr3_aa: CASIGGSPKNIQYF; j_call: TRBJ2-4; v_call: TRBV28; d_call: -
cdr3_aa: CASSYSEGGTQYF; j_call: TRBJ2-5; v_call: TRBV5-4; d_call: -
cdr3_aa: CASSQAGLVSFHTGELFF; j_call: TRBJ2-2; v_call: TRBV14; d_call: TRBD2
cdr3_aa: CASSPLPYIWSGGYGYTF; j_call: TRBJ1-2; v_call: TRBV7-9; d_call: -
cdr3_aa: CAWSVKANEQYF; j_call: TRBJ2-7; v_call: TRBV30; d_call: -
cdr3_aa: CASSPPSGQETQYF; j_call: TRBJ2-5; v_call: TRBV5-4; d_call: -
cdr3_aa: CASTPAWDRAPNTGELFF; j_call: TRBJ2-2; v_call: TRBV11-2; d_call: TRBD1
cdr3_aa: CASSLRWGGIEPQHF; j_call: TRBJ1-5; v_call: TRBV7-2; d_call: -
cdr3_aa: CASSLVGGKETQYF; j_call: TRBJ2-5; v_call: TRBV7-2; d_call: TRBD2
cdr3_aa: CAISVQGFGTEAFF; j_call: TRBJ1-1; v_call: TRBV10-3; d_call: -
cdr3_aa: CASSRTGLNTEAFF; j_call: TRBJ1-1; v_call: TRBV28; d_call: TRBD1
cdr3_aa: CASSLQLGRYNEQFF; j_call: TRBJ2-1; v_call: TRBV14; d_call: -
cdr3_aa: CASSLGGQRWIF; j_call: TRBJ2-1; v_call: TRBV5-6; d_call: -
cdr3_aa: CASSPTASGVTDTQYF; j_call: TRBJ2-3; v_call: TRBV28; d_call: TRBD2
cdr3_aa: CASSELTGGTYNSPLHF; j_call: TRBJ1-6; v_call: TRBV6-1; d_call: TRBD1
cdr3_aa: CASSSGGSGYTEAFF; j_call: TRBJ1-1; v_call: TRBV7-3; d_call: TRBD1
cdr3_aa: CASSESRVANVLTF; j_call: TRBJ2-6; v_call: TRBV10-2; d_call: -
cdr3_aa: CASVILALYNEQFF; j_call: TRBJ2-1; v_call: TRBV2; d_call: -
cdr3_aa: CASSLAVITTYNEQFF; j_call: TRBJ2-1; v_call: TRBV5-1; d_call: -
cdr3_aa: CASNLSGTEAFF; j_call: TRBJ1-1; v_call: TRBV6-5; d_call: -
cdr3_aa: CASSLLAGAEQYF; j_call: TRBJ2-7; v_call: TRBV19; d_call: TRBD2
cdr3_aa: CASRVSIPKSPLHF; j_call: TRBJ1-6; v_call: TRBV28; d_call: -
cdr3_aa: CASSERLVLDEQFF; j_call: TRBJ2-1; v_call: TRBV27; d_call: -
cdr3_aa: CATSDFGEKETQYF; j_call: TRBJ2-5; v_call: TRBV24-1; d_call: -
cdr3_aa: CASSATSGGTFLEQFF; j_call: TRBJ2-1; v_call: TRBV28; d_call: TRBD2
cdr3_aa: CASSLRRGFYNEQFF; j_call: TRBJ2-1; v_call: TRBV7-3; d_call: TRBD2
cdr3_aa: CASSQGRQTQETQYF; j_call: TRBJ2-5; v_call: TRBV4-1; d_call: -
cdr3_aa: CASAETGPQPQHF; j_call: TRBJ1-5; v_call: TRBV19; d_call: -
cdr3_aa: CASSPGLVTYNEQFF; j_call: TRBJ2-1; v_call: TRBV18; d_call: TRBD2